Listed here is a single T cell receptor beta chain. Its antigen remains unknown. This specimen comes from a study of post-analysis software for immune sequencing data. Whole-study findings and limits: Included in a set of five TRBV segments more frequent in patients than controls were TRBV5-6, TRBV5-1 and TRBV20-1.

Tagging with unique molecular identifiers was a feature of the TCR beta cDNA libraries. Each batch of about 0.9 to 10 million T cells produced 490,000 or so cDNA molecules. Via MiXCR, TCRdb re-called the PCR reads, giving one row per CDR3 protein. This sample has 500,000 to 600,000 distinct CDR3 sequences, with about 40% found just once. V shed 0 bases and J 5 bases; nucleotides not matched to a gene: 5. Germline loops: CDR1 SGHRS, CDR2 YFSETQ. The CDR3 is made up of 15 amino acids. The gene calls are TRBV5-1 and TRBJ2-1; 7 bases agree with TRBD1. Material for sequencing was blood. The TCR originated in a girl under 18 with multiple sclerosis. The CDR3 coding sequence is TGCGCCAGCAGCTTGGAGACAGGGACCCACAATGAGCAGTTCTTC. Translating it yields CASSLETGTHNEQFF.